One and the same sample provided the 17 T cell receptor beta chains below, sequenced in a study of T cell responses to AZD1222 COVID-19 vaccine. TCRdb's copy holds only in-frame clones and misses some; the assay was immunoSEQ multiplex PCR. The table records some 61,000 clones, about 90% of them present only once. Source: peripheral blood, taken on day 0 of AZD1222 vaccination. The receptors were sampled from an adult in good health.

J is TRBJ2-2 and V is TRBV18; D not resolved. CDR1 is KGHSH, CDR2 LQKENI, per germline. The ends were cut back, 2 bases at V and 7 bases at J, with 8 bases in the middle. The CDR3 runs to 13 residues. CDR3 in DNA: TGTGCCAGCTCACCAGGGAACGGCGGGGAGCTGTTTTTT. Translation gives CASSPGNGGELFF.

The chain carries TRBV6-4 and TRBJ2-3, with a tentative D call TRBD2 (6 bases). Trimming removed 0 bases at V and 2 bases at J, with 9 bases between. The CDR3 contains 15 residues. Germline assignment: CDR1 MRHNA and CDR2 SNTAGT. The CDR3 DNA reads TGTGCCAGCAGTGACTCCGGCGGGGCCACAGATACGCAGTATTTT. Protein product: CASSDSGGATDTQYF.

The chain has TRBV9 and TRBJ2-3, with 10 bases fitting TRBD2. Germline V CDR1 and CDR2: SGDLS, YYNGEE. Germline trimming cut 2 bases from V and 4 bases from J; bases unmatched to any gene: 4. This CDR3 region has 15 residues. The DNA for the CDR3 is TGTGCCAGCAGCGTTTGGAGCGGGGGGGCAGATACGCAGTATTTT. This sequence encodes CASSVWSGGADTQYF.

This chain joins TRBV7-9 and TRBJ2-5; D call uncertain. Germline values: CDR1 SEHNR, CDR2 FQNEAQ (reference sequence). Trimming pared 5 bases from V and 5 bases from J, leaving 6 bases between. This CDR3 has 11 amino acids. The CDR3 sequence: CASSLSETQYF. CDR3 DNA: TGTGCCAGCAGCCTGTCGGAGACCCAGTACTTC.

The V gene is TRBV9, the J gene TRBJ2-1; 12 bases line up with TRBD1. The CDR3 covers 18 residues. The ends lost 0 bases at V and 12 bases at J; junction bases unmatched: 16. Germline V gene sequence: CDR1 SGDLS, CDR2 YYNGEE. CDR3 residues: CASSVVGGTGGEESRQFF. The CDR3, as DNA: TGTGCCAGCAGCGTAGTCGGGGGGACAGGGGGCGAGGAATCTCGGCAGTTCTTC.

This chain connects TRBV11-2 to TRBJ1-2; weak D call: TRBD1 (5 bases). Trimming left V 4 bases short and J 1 base short, with 16 bases between. The CDR3 loop spans 16 amino acids. The germline V gene encodes CDR1 SGHAT and CDR2 FQNNGV. The CDR3 loop reads CASSSPRDGDNYGYTF. CDR3 DNA sequence: TGTGCCAGCAGCTCCCCGAGGGACGGAGATAACTATGGCTACACCTTC.

V gene TRBV9 combines with J gene TRBJ2-2; perhaps TRBD1 as D (6 bases). This CDR3 has 14 residues. With 4 bases removed from V and 4 bases from J, the gap between germline ends came to 11 bases. CDR1 and CDR2 from the germline V gene are SGDLS and YYNGEE. The chain's CDR3 is CASSTPDSTGELFF. CDR3 DNA sequence: TGTGCCAGCAGCACCCCGGACAGCACCGGGGAGCTGTTTTTT.

This rearrangement joins TRBV20-1 to TRBJ1-1; 7 positions match TRBD1. The CDR3 has 12 amino acids. After removal of 3 bases from V and 10 bases from J, the junction contained 8 bases not matched to a gene. The germline CDR1 and CDR2 sequences are DFQATT and SNEGSKA (reference sequence). CDR3 loop: CSASEGPGGAFF. The CDR3 DNA is TGCAGTGCTAGTGAGGGCCCAGGGGGAGCTTTCTTT.

The chain combines TRBV7-2 with TRBJ1-5; D remains unclear. Germline CDR1 reads SGHTA; CDR2 reads FQGNSA. V lost 1 base to trimming and J lost 6 bases, with 13 bases between them. The CDR3 runs 15 residues. The CDR3 coding sequence is TGTGCCAGCAGCTTAGATGTATCGGTCGGTCAGCCCCAGCATTTT. Amino acids: CASSLDVSVGQPQHF.

The chain combines TRBV4-2 with TRBJ2-1, with no clear D. The V gene's germline CDR1 is LGHNA and CDR2 YNFKEQ. This CDR3 spans 11 amino acids. Trimming removed 1 base from V and 6 bases from J, with 1 base in between. DNA for the CDR3: TGTGCCAGCAGCCAAGTCAATGAGCAGTTCTTC. This encodes CASSQVNEQFF.

The chain employs TRBV18 and TRBJ2-1, with D perhaps TRBD2 (6 bases). The V end was cut by 6 bases, the J end by 9 bases, with 24 bases between. The length of the CDR3 is 16 residues. Germline V gene data show CDR1 as KGHSH and CDR2 as LQKENI. The CDR3 nucleotides read TGTGCCAGCTCCCCCCGAGTTCCATCCGGCGGGGCTGAGCAGTTCTTC. Protein product: CASSPRVPSGGAEQFF.

This rearrangement joins TRBV3-1 (or the pseudogene TRBV3-2) to TRBJ2-7, with D possibly matching TRBD2 (5 bases). This CDR3 is built from 14 residues. Trimming pared 0 bases from V and 7 bases from J, leaving 13 bases between. Germline loops: CDR1 LGHDT, CDR2 YNNKEL (reference sequence). CDR3 DNA sequence: TGTGCCAGCAGCCAAGATAGGGCTAGCCGGGAGCAGTACTTC. Its translation is CASSQDRASREQYF.

The V gene is TRBV19, the J gene TRBJ1-4; D is perhaps TRBD1 (5 bases). V was trimmed by 7 bases and J by 7 bases, leaving 16 bases between them. Germline values: CDR1 LNHDA, CDR2 SQIVND (reference sequence). This CDR3 comprises 14 residues. CDR3 in amino acids: CASTRGGEGEKLFF. The CDR3 DNA reads as TGTGCCAGTACCCGTGGAGGGGAGGGTGAAAAACTGTTTTTT.

This clone was seen just once. The CDR3 sequence: CASSLERELEAFF. DNA of the CDR3: TGTGCCAGCAGCTTAGAACGGGAGCTAGAAGCTTTCTTT. J is TRBJ1-1 and V is TRBV7-8; D remains ambiguous. Germline V CDR1 and CDR2: SGHVS, FQNEAQ. The CDR3 runs to 13 residues. The germline V and J ends were trimmed by 1 base and 8 bases, with 11 bases remaining between them.

J is TRBJ2-3 and V is TRBV30; D is tentatively TRBD1 or TRBD2 (6 bases each). The germline V and J ends were trimmed by 6 bases and 6 bases, with 22 bases remaining between them. This CDR3 has 15 residues. CDR1 is GTSNPN and CDR2 is SVGIG in the germline V gene (reference sequence). CDR3 DNA: TGTGCCTGTATTCAGTGGGGGGCCCCCCGCGATACGCAGTATTTT. It specifies CACIQWGAPRDTQYF.

The chain uses TRBV2 and TRBJ2-1; tentative D call: TRBD2 (6 bases). The V end was cut by 4 bases, the J end by 5 bases, with 9 bases between. CDR3 size: 13 residues. Germline-derived CDR1 and CDR2 are SNHLY and FYNNEI. Here the CDR3 reads CASSVGRNNEQFF. The DNA for the CDR3 is TGTGCCAGCAGTGTAGGGAGGAACAATGAGCAGTTCTTC.

The V gene is TRBV12-3 or TRBV12-4, the J gene TRBJ1-1; D might be TRBD1 (6 bases). The germline V and J ends were trimmed by 4 bases and 5 bases, with 11 bases remaining between them. This CDR3 has 13 residues. The CDR3 loop is CASSSLRGTEAFF. The CDR3 DNA reads TGTGCCAGCAGTTCACTCAGGGGAACTGAAGCTTTCTTT.